Sequencing of this T cell receptor (beta chain) was carried out in a study of OX40 agonist ivuxolimab in advanced cancers. The CDR3 loop spans 15 amino acids. V lost 0 bases and J 1 base, leaving 10 bases between the germline ends. The V gene's germline CDR1 is SGHRS and CDR2 YFSETQ. This clone is a singleton in its sample. TCRdb's copy holds only in-frame clones and misses some; the assay was immunoSEQ multiplex PCR. This table has 55,000 to 65,000 clones, approximately 87% appearing once. V usage is TRBV5-1 and J usage is TRBJ1-2, with D possibly TRBD1 on 5 matching bases. Material: CD4+ or CD8+ T cells sorted from blood, obtained in a trial of the OX40 agonist ivuxolimab. This TCR derives from an adult with an advanced solid tumor such as melanoma, head and neck, liver or kidney cancer. The CDR3 DNA follows: TGCGCCAGCAGCTTGGGTATTCAGGGTAACTATGGCTACACCTTC. This codes for CASSLGIQGNYGYTF. Full variable domain (outside the CDR3, taken from reference TRBV5-1 and TRBJ1-2): KAGVTQTPRYLIKTRGQQVTLSCSPISGHRSVSWYQQTPGQGLQFLFEYFSETQRNKGNFPGRFSGRQFSNSRSEMNVSTLELGDSALYLCASSLGIQGNYGYTFGSGTRLTVV.